Listed below are T cell receptor beta chains from one sample, sequenced in a study of shared clonotypes between healthy human individuals. The data were produced by immunoSEQ multiplex PCR, yet TCRdb's version contains in-frame clones alone and is incomplete. This table holds roughly 2.5 million clones, around 90% found once. The sequenced material came from naive CD4+ T cells sorted from blood. Every receptor here comes from a man aged 18 to 30 in good health. Both conserved end residues are part of each CDR3. The order of the fields is D gene, clone size, J gene, V gene, CDR3 protein, CDR3 DNA. A D gene is named only where the DNA matches it firmly. The listing skips clone size in some rows; elsewhere it reads once, few, many or a size class.

NA,NA,TRBJ1-2,TRBV30,CAWSGARAGNGYTF,TGTGCCTGGAGTGGTGCGCGAGCGGGGAATGGCTACACCTTC
NA,NA,TRBJ2-1,TRBV7-8,CASTTPGTNSYNEQFF,TGTGCCAGCACCACCCCCGGCACCAACTCCTACAATGAGCAGTTCTTC
TRBD2,NA,TRBJ2-1,TRBV30,CALTGGSEQFF,TGTGCCTTGACCGGGGGGAGTGAGCAGTTCTTC
NA,NA,TRBJ2-5,TRBV7-2,CASSLMLGNQETQYF,TGTGCCAGCAGCTTGATGTTGGGGAACCAAGAGACCCAGTACTTC
NA,NA,TRBJ2-7,TRBV28,CASSEGMGYEQYF,TGTGCCAGCAGTGAGGGAATGGGGTACGAGCAGTACTTC
TRBD2,NA,TRBJ2-7,TRBV6-6,CASSQTSALSYEQYF,TGTGCCAGCAGCCAGACTAGCGCCCTCTCCTACGAGCAGTACTTC
NA,NA,TRBJ2-2,TRBV11-3,CASSSTYGNGELFF,TGTGCCAGCAGCTCGACGTATGGGAATGGGGAGCTGTTTTTT
NA,NA,TRBJ1-3,TRBV5-1,CASSLANMAGNTIYF,TGCGCCAGCAGCTTGGCCAATATGGCTGGAAACACCATATATTTT
TRBD1,NA,TRBJ1-4,TRBV10-1,CALVTATGGEKLFF,TGCGCCCTAGTGACGGCGACAGGGGGTGAAAAACTGTTTTTT
TRBD2,NA,TRBJ2-2,TRBV19,CASSISGTDSSMNTGELFF,TGTGCCAGTAGTATTAGCGGGACCGACTCATCCATGAACACCGGGGAGCTGTTTTTT
TRBD1,NA,TRBJ1-1,TRBV27,CASQDRANTEAFF,TGTGCCAGCCAGGACAGGGCTAACACTGAAGCTTTCTTT
NA,NA,TRBJ1-2,TRBV7-2,CASSLGPQYGYTF,TGTGCCAGCAGCCTCGGGCCTCAATATGGCTACACCTTC
TRBD1,NA,TRBJ2-7,TRBV6-6,CASKRGQGAYEQYF,TGTGCCAGCAAACGTGGACAGGGGGCCTACGAGCAGTACTTC
NA,NA,TRBJ1-3,TRBV28,CASSFREGNTIYF,TGTGCCAGCAGTTTCCGGGAAGGAAACACCATATATTTT
NA,NA,TRBJ2-2,TRBV6-1,CASSDRGGRGKIGELFF,TGTGCCAGCAGTGACAGGGGTGGTCGGGGGAAGATCGGGGAGCTGTTTTTT
TRBD1,NA,TRBJ1-4,TRBV2,CASSDHGTENEKLFF,TGTGCCAGCAGTGACCACGGGACAGAAAATGAAAAACTGTTTTTT
NA,NA,TRBJ2-7,TRBV18,CASSTGAVNSYEQYF,TGTGCCAGCTCGACGGGTGCGGTTAACTCCTACGAGCAGTACTTC
NA,once,TRBJ2-5,TRBV15,CATSRDQDAQETQYF,TGTGCCACCAGCAGAGATCAAGACGCTCAAGAGACCCAGTACTTC